The 23 T cell receptor beta chains below all came from one sample that was sequenced in a study of CD8 T cells in ankylosing spondylitis. A single record per CDR3 protein comes from TCRdb applying MiXCR to the 5' RACE reads. This table has 300,000 to 350,000 distinct CDR3 sequences, about a fifth appearing once. Sequencing used blood, either unsorted or a sorted T cell fraction (not recorded which). The origin of the receptors is a female donor with ankylosing spondylitis or in good health (not recorded which).

This clonotype has more than one count but fewer than ten. The J gene is TRBJ2-7, the V gene TRBV5-1; a weak D match, TRBD1 (6 bases). Trimming pared 2 bases from V and 2 bases from J, leaving 11 bases between. Germline V CDR1 and CDR2: SGHRS, YFSETQ. This CDR3 is built from 14 residues. CDR3 residues: CASSFLQGPYEQYF. The CDR3 DNA reads TGCGCCAGCAGCTTTTTACAGGGACCCTACGAGCAGTACTTC.

This chain connects TRBV20-1 to TRBJ2-7, with a possible D match to TRBD2 (5 bases). CDR1 is DFQATT and CDR2 is SNEGSKA in the germline V gene (reference sequence). This CDR3 is 12 amino acids long. Trimming left V 3 bases short and J 7 bases short, with 13 bases between. CDR3 DNA: TGCAGTGCTAGCGGTAGCGAGAGGGAGCAGTACTTC. Its translation: CSASGSEREQYF.

The genes are TRBV4-3 and TRBJ2-3, with D unresolved. V lost 0 bases to trimming and J lost 9 bases, with 7 bases between them. The CDR3 length is 12 residues. The germline V gene encodes CDR1 LGHNA and CDR2 YSLEER. In DNA form, the CDR3 reads TGCGCCAGCAGCCAAGAAATCGGGACGCAGTATTTT. This encodes CASSQEIGTQYF.

This clonotype has more than one count but fewer than ten. This rearrangement joins TRBV6-1 to TRBJ2-1; TRBD1 matches 7 bases. Germline CDR1 reads MNHNS; CDR2 reads SASEGT. The CDR3 runs 14 residues. The V gene end was trimmed by 10 bases and the J gene end by 6 bases; junction bases not matched to a gene: 12. CDR3 sequence reads: CATQDRPGPNEQFF. CDR3 bases: TGTGCCACCCAGGACAGGCCGGGCCCCAATGAGCAGTTCTTC.

The V and J genes are TRBV4-2 and TRBJ2-1; D gene unclear. The CDR3 totals 13 residues. From germline, CDR1 is LGHNA and CDR2 YNFKEQ. Trimming removed 5 bases from V and 3 bases from J, with 8 bases in between. CDR3 protein: CASSAPGYNEQFF. DNA for the CDR3: TGTGCCAGCAGCGCCCCCGGCTACAATGAGCAGTTCTTC.

This clonotype was recorded at least ten times. The chain carries TRBV29-1 and TRBJ1-1; D not certain. Germline CDR1 and CDR2: SQVTM and ANQGSEA. V was clipped by 2 bases and J by 5 bases, with 9 bases between them. There are 12 residues in the CDR3. CDR3 nucleotide sequence: TGCAGCGTTGAAACTCGAGGAACTGAAGCTTTCTTT. This encodes CSVETRGTEAFF.

This clonotype was detected only a few times. The rearrangement links TRBV20-1 to TRBJ2-1, with TRBD1 as a possible D gene (5 bases). This CDR3 contains 14 residues. V lost 3 bases and J lost 4, with 13 bases in between. Germline V lookup: CDR1 DFQATT, CDR2 SNEGSKA (reference sequence). The DNA of the CDR3 is TGCAGTGCTAGTCCGACAGACCCGTACAATGAGCAGTTCTTC. This gives the protein CSASPTDPYNEQFF.

The rearrangement uses TRBV7-2 and TRBJ2-7; 8 nucleotides line up with TRBD2. Germline V gene data show CDR1 as SGHTA and CDR2 as FQGNSA. V lost 5 bases, J lost 1 base, and 7 bases stayed unmatched. The CDR3 runs 15 residues. CDR3 in amino acids: CASSTSAGESYEQYF. The CDR3 DNA follows: TGTGCCAGCAGCACCTCAGCGGGAGAATCCTACGAGCAGTACTTC.

J is TRBJ2-2 and V is TRBV10-3, with 8 bases fitting TRBD1. The CDR3 runs to 12 residues. CDR1 ENHRY and CDR2 SYGVKD come from the germline V gene. V lost 10 bases to trimming and J lost 4 bases; unmatched junction nucleotides: 2. The CDR3 region is CATGTGTGELFF. The CDR3 DNA follows: TGTGCCACAGGGACAGGCACCGGGGAGCTGTTTTTT.

This clonotype was seen more than once but under ten times. The chain links TRBV15 to TRBJ2-1; TRBD2 agrees at 9 bases. The CDR3 sequence is 16 residues long. Losses at the gene ends were 3 bases for V and 2 bases for J; bases not matched to a gene: 5. Germline values: CDR1 LNHNV, CDR2 YYDKDF (reference sequence). CDR3 coding DNA: TGTGCCACCAGCAGGGCTAGCGGGAATCCCTACAATGAGCAGTTCTTC. Translating gives CATSRASGNPYNEQFF. Full variable domain (remainder filled in from reference TRBV15 and TRBJ2-1): DAMVIQNPRYQVTQFGKPVTLSCSQTLNHNVMYWYQQKSSQAPKLLFHYYDKDFNNEADTPDNFQSRRPNTSFCFLDIRSPGLGDTAMYLCATSRASGNPYNEQFFGPGTRLTVL.

This clonotype was seen a handful of times. The V call is TRBV20-1, the J call TRBJ1-4, with 7 bases fitting TRBD1. The germline V gene encodes CDR1 DFQATT and CDR2 SNEGSKA (reference sequence). The CDR3 runs to 13 residues. V lost 6 bases, J lost 6 bases, and 7 bases stayed unmatched. The CDR3, as DNA: TGCAGTGCAATCAAGACAGGGCATGAAAAACTGTTTTTT. Residues: CSAIKTGHEKLFF.

This clonotype was found a few times. This chain uses TRBV6-5 with TRBJ2-3; 10 nucleotides agree with TRBD2. V dropped 2 bases and J dropped 7; count of bases not matched to a gene: 3. The CDR3 is made up of 14 amino acids. Germline assignment: CDR1 MNHEY and CDR2 SVGAGI. The CDR3 reads CASSYGLAANTQYF. The CDR3 nucleotides are TGTGCCAGCAGTTACGGACTAGCGGCAAATACGCAGTATTTT.

The chain links TRBV7-6 to TRBJ1-1, with a tentative D call TRBD1 (6 bases). Trimming cost V 4 bases and J 0 bases, with 18 bases left between them. The CDR3 covers 17 residues. Germline CDR1 SGHVS, CDR2 FNYEAQ. CDR3 amino acids: CASSSRLGGQMNTEAFF. Written as DNA, the CDR3 is TGTGCCAGCAGCTCGAGGCTAGGGGGTCAAATGAACACTGAAGCTTTCTTT.

The table lists this clonotype with many counts. The chain employs TRBV20-1 and TRBJ2-5, with D possibly being TRBD1 (5 bases). The V gene lost 2 bases and the J gene lost 5 bases, with 9 bases spanning the gap. This CDR3 is 12 amino acids long. From germline, CDR1 is DFQATT and CDR2 SNEGSKA (reference sequence). For the CDR3, the DNA is TGCAGTGCTAGACCCAGGGTGGAGACCCAGTACTTC. Its translation: CSARPRVETQYF.

The V call is TRBV3-1, the J call TRBJ2-6; tentatively, D is TRBD1 (6 bases). The CDR3 has 20 residues. Germline V gene sequence: CDR1 LGHDT, CDR2 YNNKEL (reference sequence). Trimming cost V 3 bases and J 1 base, with 22 bases left between them. The CDR3 bases are TGTGCCAGCAGCCACACCACTTCACAGGGTTACAAGTCTGGGGCCAACGTCCTGACTTTC. Amino acid sequence: CASSHTTSQGYKSGANVLTF. Together with reference TRBV3-1 and TRBJ2-6, the CDR3 gives the full variable domain: DTAVSQTPKYLVTQMGNDKSIKCEQNLGHDTMYWYKQDSKKFLKIMFSYNNKELIINETVPNRFSPKSPDKAHLNLHINSLELGDSAVYFCASSHTTSQGYKSGANVLTFGAGSRLTVL.

This chain connects TRBV11-3 to TRBJ1-6; 7 nucleotides line up with TRBD1. V trimming: 1 base; J trimming: 8 bases; junction bases outside the gene matches: 2. Germline V gene data show CDR1 as SGHNT and CDR2 as YENEEA. This CDR3 region has 14 residues. DNA of the CDR3: TGTGCCAGCAGCTTAGGAGGGGGCGATTCACCCCTCCACTTT. Translation gives CASSLGGGDSPLHF.

The chain has TRBV12-3 or TRBV12-4 and TRBJ2-2, with 8 bases fitting TRBD2. V gave up 6 bases and J gave up 10 bases; unmatched junction bases: 13. The CDR3 consists of 15 residues. CDR3: CASSPGLGGLEELFF. The CDR3 region has the DNA TGTGCCAGCAGCCCGGGACTAGGCGGGTTGGAGGAGCTGTTTTTT.

The V and J genes are TRBV4-3 and TRBJ2-7, with a tentative D call TRBD2 (5 bases). Per germline, CDR1 LGHNA and CDR2 YSLEER. V lost 0 bases to trimming and J lost 8 bases, with 20 bases between them. The CDR3 extends over 16 amino acids. The CDR3 sequence is CASSQDRAGVGNKQYF. Here the CDR3 DNA reads TGCGCCAGCAGCCAAGATCGGGCCGGGGTCGGGAACAAGCAGTACTTC.

The CDR3 region has the DNA TGCGCCAGCAGCCCCGGGGGGGGTACCTACGAGCAGTACTTC. Amino acids: CASSPGGGTYEQYF. The gene calls are TRBV5-1 and TRBJ2-7; 8 nucleotides align to TRBD2. With V trimmed by 4 bases and J by 2 bases, 5 bases remained unmatched. The CDR3 has 14 residues. CDR1 is SGHRS and CDR2 is YFSETQ in the germline V gene.

This sequence joins TRBV6-2 or TRBV6-3 and TRBJ2-7; possible D gene TRBD2, 5 bases. V dropped 2 bases and J dropped 0 bases, with 8 bases sitting between them. Germline CDR1 and CDR2: MNHEY and SVGEGT. The CDR3 sequence is 14 residues long. CDR3 residues: CASSYPGSSYEQYF. The CDR3 region has the DNA TGTGCCAGCAGTTACCCGGGGAGCTCCTACGAGCAGTACTTC.

This clonotype has ten or more counts. V usage is TRBV3-1 and J usage is TRBJ2-2; no firm D call. The germline V gene has CDR1 LGHDT and CDR2 YNNKEL (reference sequence). V was clipped by 4 bases and J by 0 bases, with 9 bases between them. CDR3 size: 15 residues. The CDR3 is CASSRDSTNTGELFF. The CDR3 nucleotides are TGTGCCAGCAGCCGTGACTCAACGAACACCGGGGAGCTGTTTTTT.

This clonotype has just a few counts. This rearrangement joins TRBV7-2 to TRBJ2-7; D is uncertain. Trimming took 1 base from V and 2 from J, leaving 9 bases between them. Germline V gene data show CDR1 as SGHTA and CDR2 as FQGNSA. CDR3 length equals 14 residues. Here the CDR3 reads CASSLGRIPYEQYF. The CDR3 DNA follows: TGTGCCAGCAGCTTAGGGAGAATCCCCTACGAGCAGTACTTC.

This clonotype was recorded many times. The V gene is TRBV6-2 or TRBV6-3, the J gene TRBJ1-1; no clear D. Per germline, CDR1 MNHEY and CDR2 SVGEGT. The CDR3 length is 14 residues. The V end lost 2 bases, the J end lost 1 base, and 8 bases lay between the germline ends. The CDR3 coding sequence is TGTGCCAGCAGTTACGAACGACCGAACACTGAAGCTTTCTTT. Protein sequence: CASSYERPNTEAFF.